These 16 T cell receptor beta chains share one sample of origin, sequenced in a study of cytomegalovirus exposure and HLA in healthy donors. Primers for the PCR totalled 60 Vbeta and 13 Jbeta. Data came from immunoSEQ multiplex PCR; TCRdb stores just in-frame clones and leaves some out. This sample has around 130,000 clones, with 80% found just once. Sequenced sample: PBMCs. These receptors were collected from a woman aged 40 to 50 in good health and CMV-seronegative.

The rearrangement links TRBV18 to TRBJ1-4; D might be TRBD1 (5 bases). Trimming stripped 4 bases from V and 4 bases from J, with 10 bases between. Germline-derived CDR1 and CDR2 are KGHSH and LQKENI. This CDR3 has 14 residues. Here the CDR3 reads CASSLYDSNEKLFF. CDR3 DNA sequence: TGTGCCAGCTCACTTTACGACAGTAATGAAAAACTGTTTTTT.

CDR3 sequence: CASSLRGRTTHTDTQYF. The DNA for the CDR3 is TGTGCCAGCAGCTTGCGGGGAAGGACTACCCACACAGATACGCAGTATTTT. The genes are TRBV7-3 and TRBJ2-3, with a weak D call TRBD2 (6 bases). This CDR3 contains 17 residues. Trimming took 3 bases from V and 2 from J, leaving 18 bases between them. From germline, CDR1 is SGHTA and CDR2 FQGTGA. Variable domain in full (rest from reference TRBV7-3 and TRBJ2-3): GAGVSQTPSNKVTEKGKYVELRCDPISGHTALYWYRQSLGQGPEFLIYFQGTGAADDSGLPNDRFFAVRPEGSVSTLKIQRTERGDSAVYLCASSLRGRTTHTDTQYFGPGTRLTVL.

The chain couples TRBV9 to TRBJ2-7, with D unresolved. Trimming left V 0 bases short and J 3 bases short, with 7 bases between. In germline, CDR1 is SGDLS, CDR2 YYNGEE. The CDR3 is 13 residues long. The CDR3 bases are TGTGCCAGCAGCGTAGGTCCCAACTACGAGCAGTACTTC. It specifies CASSVGPNYEQYF.

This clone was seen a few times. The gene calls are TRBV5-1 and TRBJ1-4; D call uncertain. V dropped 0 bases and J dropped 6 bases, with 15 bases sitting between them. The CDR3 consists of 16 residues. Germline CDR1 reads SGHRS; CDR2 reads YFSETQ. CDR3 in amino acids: CASSLVGGEWDEKLFF. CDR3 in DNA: TGCGCCAGCAGCTTGGTCGGCGGGGAGTGGGATGAAAAACTGTTTTTT.

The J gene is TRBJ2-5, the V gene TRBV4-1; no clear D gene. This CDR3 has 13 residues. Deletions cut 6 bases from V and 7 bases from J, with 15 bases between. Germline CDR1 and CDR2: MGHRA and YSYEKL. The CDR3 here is CASSPRSPGTQYF. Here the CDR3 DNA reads TGCGCCAGCAGTCCTCGGTCACCGGGGACCCAGTACTTC.

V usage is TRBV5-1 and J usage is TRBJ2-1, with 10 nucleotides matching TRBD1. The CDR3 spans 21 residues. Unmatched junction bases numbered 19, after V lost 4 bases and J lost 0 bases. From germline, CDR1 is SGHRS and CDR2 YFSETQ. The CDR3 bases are TGCGCCAGCAGCCGATGGGGACGGGACAGGGGACGCCCGAGCTCCTACAATGAGCAGTTCTTC. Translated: CASSRWGRDRGRPSSYNEQFF.

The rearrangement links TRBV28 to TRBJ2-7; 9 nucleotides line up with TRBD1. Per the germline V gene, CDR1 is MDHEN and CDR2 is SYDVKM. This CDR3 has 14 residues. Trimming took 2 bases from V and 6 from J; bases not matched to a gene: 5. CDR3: CASSLGGQGSEQYF. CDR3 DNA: TGTGCCAGCAGTTTAGGGGGACAGGGCTCCGAGCAGTACTTC.

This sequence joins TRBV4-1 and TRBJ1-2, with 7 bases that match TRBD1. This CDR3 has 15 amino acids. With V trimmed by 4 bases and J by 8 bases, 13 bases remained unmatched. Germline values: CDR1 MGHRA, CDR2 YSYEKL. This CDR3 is CASSPPLTGSQGYTF. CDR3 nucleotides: TGCGCCAGCAGCCCACCCCTGACAGGGTCGCAGGGCTACACCTTC.

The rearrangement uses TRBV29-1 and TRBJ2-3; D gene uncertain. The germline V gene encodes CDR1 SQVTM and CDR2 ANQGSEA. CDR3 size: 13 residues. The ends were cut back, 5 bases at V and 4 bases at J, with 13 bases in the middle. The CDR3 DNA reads TGCAGCGTTAGCGTCTCAGCAGCAGATACGCAGTATTTT. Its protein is CSVSVSAADTQYF.

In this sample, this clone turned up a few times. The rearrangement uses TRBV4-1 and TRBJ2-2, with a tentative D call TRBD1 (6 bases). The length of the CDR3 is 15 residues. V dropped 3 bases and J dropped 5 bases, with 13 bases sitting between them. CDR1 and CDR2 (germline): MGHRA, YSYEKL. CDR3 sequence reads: CASSHPTGITGELFF. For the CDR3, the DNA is TGCGCCAGCAGCCACCCCACAGGGATTACCGGGGAGCTGTTTTTT.

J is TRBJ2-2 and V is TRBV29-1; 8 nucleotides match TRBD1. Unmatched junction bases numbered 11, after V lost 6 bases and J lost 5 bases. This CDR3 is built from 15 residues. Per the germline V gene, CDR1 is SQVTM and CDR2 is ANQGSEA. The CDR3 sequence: CSVPTGTGDTGELFF. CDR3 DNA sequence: TGCAGCGTCCCCACCGGGACAGGAGATACCGGGGAGCTGTTTTTT.

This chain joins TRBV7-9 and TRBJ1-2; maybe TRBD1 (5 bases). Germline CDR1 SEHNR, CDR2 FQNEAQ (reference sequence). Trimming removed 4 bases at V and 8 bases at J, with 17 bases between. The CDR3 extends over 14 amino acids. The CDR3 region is CASSSVGGVGGYTF. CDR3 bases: TGTGCCAGCAGCTCCGTTGGGGGGGTGGGGGGCTACACCTTC.

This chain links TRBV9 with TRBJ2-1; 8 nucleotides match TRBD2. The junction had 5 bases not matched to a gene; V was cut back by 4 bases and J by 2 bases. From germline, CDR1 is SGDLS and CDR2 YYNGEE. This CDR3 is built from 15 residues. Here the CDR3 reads CASSRAGATYNEQFF. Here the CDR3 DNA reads TGTGCCAGCAGCCGAGCGGGGGCCACCTACAATGAGCAGTTCTTC.

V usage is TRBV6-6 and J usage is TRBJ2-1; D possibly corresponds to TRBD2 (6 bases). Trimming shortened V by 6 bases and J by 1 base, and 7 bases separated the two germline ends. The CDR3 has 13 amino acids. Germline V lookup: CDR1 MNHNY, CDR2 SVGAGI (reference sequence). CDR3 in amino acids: CASSGGSYNEQFF. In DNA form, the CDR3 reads TGTGCCAGCAGCGGGGGATCCTACAATGAGCAGTTCTTC.

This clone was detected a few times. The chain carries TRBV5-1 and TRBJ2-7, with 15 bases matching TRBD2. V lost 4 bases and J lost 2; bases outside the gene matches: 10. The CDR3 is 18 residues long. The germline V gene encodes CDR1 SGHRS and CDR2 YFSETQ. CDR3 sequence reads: CASSTGLAGGVLTYEQYF. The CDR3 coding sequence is TGCGCCAGCAGCACTGGACTAGCGGGAGGGGTCCTTACCTACGAGCAGTACTTC.

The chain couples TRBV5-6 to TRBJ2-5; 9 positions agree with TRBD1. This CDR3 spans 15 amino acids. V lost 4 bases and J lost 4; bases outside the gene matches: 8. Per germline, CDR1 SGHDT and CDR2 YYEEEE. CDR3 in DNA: TGTGCCAGCAGCCTGGGACAGGGTAAAGGAGAGACCCAGTACTTC. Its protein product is CASSLGQGKGETQYF.